This record looks at one T cell receptor beta chain sequence and its context. Its antigen remains unidentified. The CDR3 has 15 residues. Deletions cut 0 bases from V and 4 bases from J, with 13 bases between. Per the germline V gene, CDR1 is MNHEY and CDR2 is SVGEGT. These data are taken from a study of T cell repertoires in cytomegalovirus infection. Overall study context: CMV infection and matching HLA type were both indicated by public TCR beta signatures.

MiXCR, applied by TCRdb to the reads, yields one record per CDR3 protein. The table lists roughly 180,000 distinct CDR3 sequences, under 30% of them singletons. Overall study results and limits: In two of eight donors, the top clonotype was HLA-C-restricted CMV-specific. Cumulated frequencies of public TCR beta families served to identify carriers of CMV plus the relevant HLA.

The origin of this receptor is a human donor in good health (CMV status not recorded). Some clones in this sample may be carry-over from other donors' samples. Sequencing was done on a sample of PBMCs. The rearrangement uses TRBV6-2 or TRBV6-3 and TRBJ2-7; either TRBD1 or TRBD2 may supply D (5 bases each). CDR3 region: CASSYSRGVGYEQYF. The CDR3 DNA is TGTGCCAGCAGTTACTCGAGGGGCGTCGGGTACGAGCAGTACTTC.